The next 11 T cell receptor beta chains were all read from a single sample in a study of control samples from healthy donors and cancer patients. Assay used: immunoSEQ multiplex PCR; TCRdb lists only in-frame clones, some missing. The data hold around 130,000 clones, with roughly 90% observed a single time. Material: blood. The receptor set was obtained from a man in his fifties in good health.

With regard to this clone: This sample includes further DNA sequences coding for the same CDR3. The CDR3 here is CASSSRGGLEETQYF. DNA of the CDR3: TGTGCCAGCAGCTCCCGGGGGGGATTGGAAGAGACCCAGTACTTC. The chain employs TRBV7-2 and TRBJ2-5, with TRBD2 matching over 8 bases. After removal of 4 bases from V and 3 bases from J, the junction contained 7 bases not matched to a gene. The CDR3 extends over 15 amino acids. CDR1 is SGHTA, CDR2 FQGNSA, per germline.

The chain is built from TRBV6-1 and TRBJ1-5, with D hard to call. Germline loops: CDR1 MNHNS, CDR2 SASEGT. This CDR3 spans 16 amino acids. V lost 2 bases and J lost 3, with 14 bases in between. In DNA, the CDR3 is TGTGCCAGCAGTGAAAGAATGACGCGTGACAATCAGCCCCAGCATTTT. It translates to CASSERMTRDNQPQHF.

J is TRBJ2-1 and V is TRBV5-1; D gene ambiguous. The CDR3 loop spans 14 amino acids. Trimming shortened V by 5 bases and J by 1 base, and 10 bases separated the two germline ends. Germline lookup yields CDR1 SGHRS and CDR2 YFSETQ. The CDR3, as DNA: TGCGCCAGCAGAGGAGTTACTTCCTACAATGAGCAGTTCTTC. Protein sequence: CASRGVTSYNEQFF.

This CDR3 reads CASSPLQGSYGYTF. The CDR3, as DNA: TGTGCCAGTAGTCCCCTACAGGGCTCCTATGGCTACACCTTC. V and J are TRBV19 and TRBJ1-2; the D gene is possibly TRBD1 (6 bases). Germline lookup yields CDR1 LNHDA and CDR2 SQIVND (reference sequence). CDR3 length: 14 residues. Trimming stripped 5 bases from V and 4 bases from J, with 14 bases between.

CDR3 in amino acids: CASSSWTGGINEETQYF. The DNA of the CDR3 is TGTGCCAGCAGCTCGTGGACAGGGGGCATTAATGAGGAGACCCAGTACTTC. This rearrangement joins TRBV11-3 to TRBJ2-5; 11 positions agree with TRBD1. Germline V gene data show CDR1 as SGHNT and CDR2 as YENEEA. The junction had 12 bases not matched to a gene; V was cut back by 4 bases and J by 5 bases. This CDR3 is built from 17 residues. Supplemented by reference TRBV11-3 and TRBJ2-5, the full variable domain reads EAGVVQSPRYKIIEKKQPVAFWCNPISGHNTLYWYLQNLGQGPELLIRYENEEAVDDSQLPKDRFSAERLKGVDSTLKIQPAELGDSAVYLCASSSWTGGINEETQYFGPGTRLLVL.

This chain connects TRBV11-2 to TRBJ2-7; no reliable D call. V was cut by 1 base and J by 0 bases, with 16 bases left in between. Germline V gives CDR1 SGHAT, CDR2 FQNNGV. The CDR3 has 17 residues. The CDR3 region has the DNA TGTGCCAGCAGCTTAGTTAAGTCGGCAGGATACTCCTACGAGCAGTACTTC. Translation: CASSLVKSAGYSYEQYF.

This sequence joins TRBV18 and TRBJ1-6; 9 nucleotides align to TRBD1. The V gene's germline CDR1 is KGHSH and CDR2 LQKENI. Losses at the gene ends were 6 bases for V and 9 bases for J; bases not matched to a gene: 9. The CDR3 is 15 amino acids. The CDR3 DNA is TGTGCCAGCTCCCCTAGGGACAGGGCCTTTTCACCCCTCCACTTT. It encodes CASSPRDRAFSPLHF.

This clone was seen only once. The rearrangement joins TRBV9 to TRBJ1-1; D perhaps matches TRBD1 (5 bases). Germline V CDR1 and CDR2: SGDLS, YYNGEE. The CDR3 has 15 residues. Between the trimmed V and J ends, which lost 4 bases and 3 bases, there was a span of 16 bases. The CDR3 DNA follows: TGTGCCAGCAGCCCCGACCCCTTGGGGGACACTGAAGCTTTCTTT. It yields the protein CASSPDPLGDTEAFF.

V usage is TRBV11-2 and J usage is TRBJ2-3, with D perhaps TRBD1 (6 bases). V was pared by 5 bases and J by 0 bases, with 12 bases between. The CDR3 runs 15 residues. CDR1 is SGHAT, CDR2 FQNNGV, per germline. DNA for the CDR3: TGTGCCAGCAGCCCGGGGACACTAAGCACAGATACGCAGTATTTT. This sequence encodes CASSPGTLSTDTQYF. Based on the CDR3 plus reference TRBV11-2 and TRBJ2-3, the full variable domain is EAGVAQSPRYKIIEKRQSVAFWCNPISGHATLYWYQQILGQGPKLLIQFQNNGVVDDSQLPKDRFSAERLKGVDSTLKIQPAKLEDSAVYLCASSPGTLSTDTQYFGPGTRLTVL.

The rearrangement links TRBV4-1 to TRBJ2-3; a weak D match, TRBD1 (6 bases). Germline V gives CDR1 MGHRA, CDR2 YSYEKL. This CDR3 is built from 18 residues. The V end lost 0 bases, the J end lost 0 bases, and 16 bases lay between the germline ends. CDR3 loop: CASSQEGQTGASTDTQYF. In DNA form, the CDR3 reads TGCGCCAGCAGCCAAGAGGGGCAGACAGGAGCAAGCACAGATACGCAGTATTTT.

V is TRBV19 and J is TRBJ2-1; 9 bases are a match to TRBD1. Germline V gene sequence: CDR1 LNHDA, CDR2 SQIVND (reference sequence). V gave up 5 bases and J gave up 0 bases; unmatched junction bases: 2. The CDR3 consists of 15 residues. CDR3 in DNA: TGTGCCAGTAGTCGGACAGGGGTCTCCTACAATGAGCAGTTCTTC. Encoded protein: CASSRTGVSYNEQFF.